These T cell receptor beta chains were read from a single sample in a study of read filtering for tumor transcriptome and immune sequencing. TCRdb ran MiXCR on the reads and lists one entry per CDR3 protein. The sample lists 39,000 or so distinct CDR3 sequences, 14% occurring once. Sequencing was carried out using a population of CD138-negative cells sorted from bone marrow. The receptors come from a donor aged 40 or over with multiple myeloma. Both conserved end residues are part of each CDR3.

v_gene	j_gene	CDR3aa
TRBV20-1	TRBJ2-1	CSARIRLTSKTPTYNEQFF
TRBV4-1	TRBJ2-1	CASSQERQYNEQFF
TRBV20-1	TRBJ2-2	CSVYPGTGYGELFF
TRBV11-2	TRBJ1-3	CASSLGGNTIYF
TRBV10-2	TRBJ2-1	CASSESGLFQFF
TRBV20-1	TRBJ1-5	CSARWGGRQPQHF
TRBV3-1	TRBJ1-6	CASTDRVSPLHF
TRBV14	TRBJ2-3	CASSQGLSSANKFRDTQYF
TRBV6-5	TRBJ1-1	CASSFRQHTEAFF
TRBV29-1	TRBJ2-1	CSVERSSGRAYYNEQFF
TRBV18	TRBJ2-1	CASSPGLAGDPEQFF
TRBV7-9	TRBJ2-3	CASRSLQESGDTQYF
TRBV9	TRBJ2-1	CASSPPIGVELAGGNEQFF
TRBV6-1	TRBJ2-1	CASSPRGDREQFF
TRBV24-1	TRBJ2-1	CATRGTSYNEQFF
TRBV20-1	TRBJ2-2	CSASNNRLAGRELFF
TRBV18	TRBJ2-7	CASSTGLRAYEQYF
TRBV19	TRBJ1-5	CASSIVGSYSNQPQHF
TRBV20-1	TRBJ2-4	CSVPSGRTAKNIQYF
TRBV6-6	TRBJ2-1	CASSYYPGTGGYNEQFF
TRBV5-1	TRBJ1-2	CASSLGSRAPVYGYTF
TRBV5-1	TRBJ2-5	CASSYSGGEETQYF
TRBV10-3	TRBJ2-3	CATLNGELGQKKDTQYF
TRBV5-6	TRBJ2-1	CASSLWNNEQFF
TRBV27	TRBJ1-5	CASSLEGYSNQPQHF
TRBV5-1	TRBJ2-3	CASSPSDLLLTDTQYF